These T cell receptor beta chains were read from a single sample in a study of T-cell memory formation after mild COVID-19. TCRdb reprocessed the 5' RACE reads with MiXCR, giving one entry per CDR3 protein. The sample has about 350,000 distinct CDR3 sequences, about an eighth seen once. Sequencing input: PBMCs or a T cell subset sorted from them (not recorded which). The receptors derive from a man younger than 35 who had mild COVID-19 (a few samples of this study predate the infection). Cell type and time point are not known. The CDR3 runs from the conserved cysteine through the conserved F or W.

CDR3 length	V gene	J gene	CDR3 protein
15	TRBV7-2	TRBJ2-1	CASSSRPGGVNEQFF
15	TRBV7-9	TRBJ1-3	CASSSTTGDGNTIYF
13	TRBV5-4	TRBJ1-1	CASSSPGSTEAFF
14	TRBV4-1	TRBJ1-4	CASSPASGGEKLFF
12	TRBV6-2/TRBV6-3	TRBJ2-3	CASSFVGSTQYF
12	TRBV5-1	TRBJ2-5	CASSLAGETQYF
15	TRBV6-2/TRBV6-3	TRBJ2-5	CASRHDVTGLETQYF
15	TRBV9	TRBJ2-1	CASSVGGHTRDEQFF
17	TRBV4-3	TRBJ1-4	CASSQDLGQSTNEKLFF
12	TRBV29-1	TRBJ2-3	CSVEDTRDTQYF
15	TRBV3-1	TRBJ1-5	CASSQDSDYNQPQHF
14	TRBV5-1	TRBJ2-5	CASSLGQVQETQYF
15	TRBV7-9	TRBJ2-5	CASSLGFGGKETQYF
15	TRBV7-6	TRBJ2-7	CASSPTSGGANEQYF
13	TRBV7-2	TRBJ1-4	CASSLAAGGGLFF
14	TRBV6-2/TRBV6-3	TRBJ2-7	CASGEWDSSYEQYF
14	TRBV4-3	TRBJ2-7	CASSRGQGSYEQYF
15	TRBV7-2	TRBJ2-2	CASSRGQGGTGELFF
13	TRBV5-1	TRBJ2-1	CASSLEPSGEQFF
10	TRBV29-1	TRBJ2-1	CSVRAVEQFF
13	TRBV4-3	TRBJ2-3	CASSQGPSDTQYF
16	TRBV10-2	TRBJ2-3	CASSDSSAGGPGGQYF
14	TRBV20-1	TRBJ2-5	CSASKGARIETQYF
12	TRBV28	TRBJ1-2	CASSIPGQGYTF
14	TRBV20-1	TRBJ2-7	CSARVYGGMHEQYF
13	TRBV5-6	TRBJ2-7	CASSPVEAYEQYF
14	TRBV4-3	TRBJ2-2	CASSQITGSGELFF
18	TRBV3-1	TRBJ1-6	CASSQDKVRGPLNSPLHF
16	TRBV5-1	TRBJ1-6	CASSSQDRGFFSPLHF
15	TRBV9	TRBJ1-3	CASSGGRSSGNTIYF
15	TRBV28	TRBJ2-5	CASSSPSLARETQYF
12	TRBV29-1	TRBJ1-5	CSVGRGGQPQHF